The clone carrying this TCR beta chain was detected only once. The antigen remains undetermined. One junction end disagrees with the germline gene, perhaps due to a read error. TCRdb used MiXCR to reprocess the multiplex PCR reads, holding one entry per CDR3 protein. The sample lists over 130,000 distinct CDR3 sequences, approximately 29% occurring once. Samples came from axillary lymph nodes draining the breast cancer. The sample belongs to a study of breast tumors, draining lymph nodes, adjacent tissues. Overall study findings and caveats: Tumor and nontumor repertoires were significantly more similar in luminal-like than in basal-like breast cancer.

The CDR3 loop spans 13 amino acids. Germline V gene data show CDR1 as LNHNV and CDR2 as YYDKDF (reference sequence). The TCR was taken from a female donor with breast cancer. Some clones in this sample may be carry-over from other donors' samples. Material: axillary lymph node tissue. The gene calls are TRBV15 and TRBJ1-1; no clear D gene. The CDR3 sequence: CATSSFERTGAFF. CDR3 DNA: TGTGCCACCAGCAGTTTCGAGAGGACTGGAGCTTTCTTT.